The 5 T cell receptor beta chains listed next were all sequenced from one sample in a study of blood T cell repertoires in COVID-19. Sequenced by immunoSEQ multiplex PCR; TCRdb stores in-frame clones only, minus some. The sample consists of 170,000 or so clones, around 83% of them appearing once. Specimen: peripheral blood. These TCRs come from a woman aged 65 to 85 with COVID-19, enrolled during active disease.

This clone was seen only once. V and J are TRBV24-1 and TRBJ1-5; 11 positions agree with TRBD1. The CDR3 has 14 amino acids. CDR1 and CDR2 from the germline V gene are KGHDR and SFDVKD. J lost 7 bases, V lost 5 bases, and 3 bases had no gene match. CDR3 region: CATSGGQGGQPQHF. The CDR3, as DNA: TGTGCCACCAGTGGGGGACAGGGGGGACAGCCCCAGCATTTT.

The chain's CDR3 is CASSLTGTVNTEAFF. The CDR3, as DNA: TGCGCCAGCAGCTTAACCGGGACAGTGAACACTGAAGCTTTCTTT. V and J are TRBV5-1 and TRBJ1-1; 7 bases agree with TRBD1. The length of the CDR3 is 15 residues. The V and J ends lost 2 bases and 0 bases, in that order; junction bases with no gene match: 4. CDR1 and CDR2 from the germline V gene are SGHRS and YFSETQ.

The J gene is TRBJ1-5, the V gene TRBV6-4; no firm D call. V lost 5 bases and J lost 7, with 12 bases in between. Germline CDR1 MRHNA, CDR2 SNTAGT. The CDR3 spans 13 residues. CDR3 in DNA: TGTGCCAGCAGTTTGACTGCTGGGCAGCCCCAGCATTTT. Its translation: CASSLTAGQPQHF.

This rearrangement joins TRBV5-1 to TRBJ1-3, with D possibly TRBD1 on 6 matching bases. There are 15 residues in the CDR3. Trimming took 2 bases from V and 2 from J, leaving 11 bases between them. From germline, CDR1 is SGHRS and CDR2 YFSETQ. CDR3 nucleotides: TGCGCCAGCAGCTTATCGGCAGGGGCTGGAAACACCATATATTTT. Amino acid sequence: CASSLSAGAGNTIYF.

The chain combines TRBV7-2 with TRBJ2-1, with 8 bases fitting TRBD1. CDR1 and CDR2 from the germline V gene are SGHTA and FQGNSA. This CDR3 has 15 residues. Trimming removed 6 bases from V and 2 bases from J; junction bases left unmatched: 6. The CDR3 loop reads CASRYRGETYNEQFF. The CDR3, as DNA: TGTGCCAGCAGGTACAGGGGGGAAACCTACAATGAGCAGTTCTTC.